This T cell receptor (beta chain) was identified in a study of tumor-infiltrating lymphocytes in primary liver carcinoma. Study as a whole: The yield of productive TCRbeta reads per sample was roughly 3.65 to 8 million and was similar across tissue types. Whole-study results and caveats: Overlap between tumor regions exceeded overlap of tumor with adjacent tissue or blood. The 250 largest clones made up significantly more of tumor than blood repertoires (p = 0.039).

TCR beta cDNA was reverse-transcribed from 400 to 500 ng of total RNA. The reaction used a constant-region primer and ProtoScript II reverse transcriptase. Three nested multiplex PCR rounds, a slightly modified ARM-PCR, produced the libraries for TCR beta. It was with TRBV1-TRBV30 forward primers and a C-beta reverse primer that the first two PCR rounds were run, at roughly 11 cycles each. TCRdb independently ran MiXCR on the multiplex PCR reads; one entry per CDR3 protein. The sample has roughly 20,000 distinct CDR3 sequences; 79% are singletons. From roughly 20-30 mg of unsorted bulk tissue, DNA and RNA were co-extracted together. Every tumor sample held more than 80% viable tumor cells. Germline trimming cut 6 bases from V and 14 bases from J; bases unmatched to any gene: 18. The CDR3 runs 15 residues. About this clonotype itself: Its target is unknown.

The sequenced material came from liver tumor tissue from sampling region 4. Subset described: tumor region T4, right-lateral pole. The TCR comes from a young woman with primary liver carcinoma and hepatitis B virus infection. The chain uses TRBV12-3 or TRBV12-4 and TRBJ2-1; 8 bases are shared with TRBD2. The CDR3 loop is CASSLSGTSGLEEFF. The CDR3 DNA is TGTGCCAGCAGCCTGTCCGGGACTAGTGGACTTGAAGAGTTCTTC.